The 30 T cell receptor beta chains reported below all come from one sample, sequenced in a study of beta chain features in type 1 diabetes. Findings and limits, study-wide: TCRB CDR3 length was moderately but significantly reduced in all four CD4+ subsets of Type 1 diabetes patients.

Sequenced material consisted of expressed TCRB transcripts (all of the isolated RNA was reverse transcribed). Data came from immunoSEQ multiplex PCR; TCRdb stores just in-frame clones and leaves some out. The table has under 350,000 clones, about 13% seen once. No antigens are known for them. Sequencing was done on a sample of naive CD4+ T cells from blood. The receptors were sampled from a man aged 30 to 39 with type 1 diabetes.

CDR3 sequence: CASSLGGQGGDLEQFF. The CDR3 region has the DNA TGTGCCAGCAGCCTGGGGGGGCAGGGTGGGGACCTTGAGCAGTTCTTC. The V call is TRBV5-4, the J call TRBJ2-1, with a tentative D call TRBD2 (7 bases). This CDR3 has 16 residues. Germline-derived CDR1 and CDR2 are SGHNT and YYREEE (reference sequence). V was shortened by 4 bases and J by 9 bases, with 23 bases between the two germline ends.

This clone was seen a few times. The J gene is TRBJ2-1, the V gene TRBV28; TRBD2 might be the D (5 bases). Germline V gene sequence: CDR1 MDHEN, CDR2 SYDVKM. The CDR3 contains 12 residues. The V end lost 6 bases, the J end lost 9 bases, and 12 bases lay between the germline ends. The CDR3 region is CASSLLGLEQFF. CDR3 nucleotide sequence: TGTGCCAGCAGCCTACTAGGCCTTGAGCAGTTCTTC.

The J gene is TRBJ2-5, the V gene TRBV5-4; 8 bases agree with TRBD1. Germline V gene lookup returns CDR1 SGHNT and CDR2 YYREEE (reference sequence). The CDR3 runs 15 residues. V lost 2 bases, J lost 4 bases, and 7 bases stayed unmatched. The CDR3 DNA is TGTGCCAGCAGCTTTAGTCAGGGGGCTCGAGAGACCCAGTACTTC. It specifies CASSFSQGARETQYF.

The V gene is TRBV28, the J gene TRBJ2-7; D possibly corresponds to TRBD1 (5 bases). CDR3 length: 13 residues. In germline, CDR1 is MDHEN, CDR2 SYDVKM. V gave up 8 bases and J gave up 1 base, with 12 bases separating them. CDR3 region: CASRPQGSYEQYF. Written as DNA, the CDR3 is TGTGCCAGCCGCCCCCAGGGATCCTACGAGCAGTACTTC.

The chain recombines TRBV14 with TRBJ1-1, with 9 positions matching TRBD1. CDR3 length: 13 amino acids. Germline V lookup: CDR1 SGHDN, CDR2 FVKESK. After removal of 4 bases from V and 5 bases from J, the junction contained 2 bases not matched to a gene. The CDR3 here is CASSRDRATEAFF. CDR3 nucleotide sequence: TGTGCCAGCAGCCGGGACAGGGCGACTGAAGCTTTCTTT.

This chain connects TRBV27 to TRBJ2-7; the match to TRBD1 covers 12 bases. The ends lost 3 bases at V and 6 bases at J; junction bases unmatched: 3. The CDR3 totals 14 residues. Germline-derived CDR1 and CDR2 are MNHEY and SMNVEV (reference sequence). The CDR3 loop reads CASSFRDRGPEQYF. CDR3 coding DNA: TGTGCCAGCAGTTTCCGGGACAGGGGGCCCGAGCAGTACTTC.

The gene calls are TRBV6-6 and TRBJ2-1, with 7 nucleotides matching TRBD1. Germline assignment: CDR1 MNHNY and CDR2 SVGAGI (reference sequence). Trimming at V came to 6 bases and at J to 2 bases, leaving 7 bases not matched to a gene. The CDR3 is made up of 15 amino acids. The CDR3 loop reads CASSSGTATYNEQFF. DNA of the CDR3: TGTGCCAGCAGCTCCGGGACAGCGACCTACAATGAGCAGTTCTTC.

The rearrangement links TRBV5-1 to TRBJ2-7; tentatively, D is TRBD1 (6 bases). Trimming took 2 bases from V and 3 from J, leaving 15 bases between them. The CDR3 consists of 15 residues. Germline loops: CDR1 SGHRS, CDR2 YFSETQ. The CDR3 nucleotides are TGCGCCAGCAGCTTAATGGGGGACACTCTCTACGAGCAGTACTTC. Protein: CASSLMGDTLYEQYF.

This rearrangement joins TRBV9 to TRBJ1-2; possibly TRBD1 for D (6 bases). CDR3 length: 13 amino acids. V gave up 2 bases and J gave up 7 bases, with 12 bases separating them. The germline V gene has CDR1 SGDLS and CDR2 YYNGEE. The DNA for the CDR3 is TGTGCCAGCAGCGTGCAGGGGCTCTCTGGCTACACCTTC. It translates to CASSVQGLSGYTF. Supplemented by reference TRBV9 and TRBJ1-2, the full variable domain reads DSGVTQTPKHLITATGQRVTLRCSPRSGDLSVYWYQQSLDQGLQFLIQYYNGEERAKGNILERFSAQQFPDLHSELNLSSLELGDSALYFCASSVQGLSGYTFGSGTRLTVV.

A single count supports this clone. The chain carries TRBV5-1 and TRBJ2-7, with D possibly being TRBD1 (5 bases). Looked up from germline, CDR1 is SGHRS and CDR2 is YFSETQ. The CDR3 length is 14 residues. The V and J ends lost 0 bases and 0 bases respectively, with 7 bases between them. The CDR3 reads CASSLGQLSYEQYF. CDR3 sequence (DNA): TGCGCCAGCAGCTTGGGACAGCTCTCCTACGAGCAGTACTTC.

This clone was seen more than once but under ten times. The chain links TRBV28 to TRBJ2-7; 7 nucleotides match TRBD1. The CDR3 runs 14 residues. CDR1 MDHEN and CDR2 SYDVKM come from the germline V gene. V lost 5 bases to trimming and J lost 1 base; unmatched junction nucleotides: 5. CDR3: CASSPGTASYEQYF. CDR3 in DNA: TGTGCCAGCAGTCCCGGGACAGCATCCTACGAGCAGTACTTC.

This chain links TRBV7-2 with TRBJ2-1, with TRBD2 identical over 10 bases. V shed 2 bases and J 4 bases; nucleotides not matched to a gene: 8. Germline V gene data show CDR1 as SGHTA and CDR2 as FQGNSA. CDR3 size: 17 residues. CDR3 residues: CASSLSLTSGLYNEQFF. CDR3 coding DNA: TGTGCCAGCAGCTTATCCCTGACTAGCGGGTTATACAATGAGCAGTTCTTC.

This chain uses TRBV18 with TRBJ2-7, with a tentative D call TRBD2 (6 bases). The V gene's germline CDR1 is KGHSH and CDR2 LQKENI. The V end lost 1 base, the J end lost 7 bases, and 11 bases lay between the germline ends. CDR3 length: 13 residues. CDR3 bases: TGTGCCAGCTCACCACAAGAAGCGGGTGAGCAGTACTTC. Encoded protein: CASSPQEAGEQYF.

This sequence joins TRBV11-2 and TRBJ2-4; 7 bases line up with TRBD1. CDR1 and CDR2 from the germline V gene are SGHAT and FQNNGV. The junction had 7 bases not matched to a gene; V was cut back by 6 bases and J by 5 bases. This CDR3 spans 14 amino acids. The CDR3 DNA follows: TGTGCCAGCAGTCGCCGACAGGGAGAAAACATTCAGTACTTC. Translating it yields CASSRRQGENIQYF.

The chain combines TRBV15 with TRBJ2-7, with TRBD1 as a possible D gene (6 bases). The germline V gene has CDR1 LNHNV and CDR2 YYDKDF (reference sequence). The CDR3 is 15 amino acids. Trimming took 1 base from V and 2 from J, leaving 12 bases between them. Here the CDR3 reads CATSRGTAGPYEQYF. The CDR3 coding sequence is TGTGCCACCAGCAGAGGGACAGCAGGCCCCTACGAGCAGTACTTC.

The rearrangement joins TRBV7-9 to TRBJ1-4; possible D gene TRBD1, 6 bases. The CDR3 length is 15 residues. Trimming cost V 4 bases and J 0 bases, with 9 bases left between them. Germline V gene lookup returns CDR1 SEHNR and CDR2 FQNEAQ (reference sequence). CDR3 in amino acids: CASSYGTTTNEKLFF. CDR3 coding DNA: TGTGCCAGCAGCTACGGGACAACAACTAATGAAAAACTGTTTTTT.

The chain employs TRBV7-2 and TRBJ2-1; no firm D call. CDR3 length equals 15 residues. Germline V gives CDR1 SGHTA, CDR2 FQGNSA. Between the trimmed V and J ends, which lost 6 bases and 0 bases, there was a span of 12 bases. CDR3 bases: TGTGCCAGCAGGGTCTTCACGAGCTCCTACAATGAGCAGTTCTTC. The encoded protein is CASRVFTSSYNEQFF.

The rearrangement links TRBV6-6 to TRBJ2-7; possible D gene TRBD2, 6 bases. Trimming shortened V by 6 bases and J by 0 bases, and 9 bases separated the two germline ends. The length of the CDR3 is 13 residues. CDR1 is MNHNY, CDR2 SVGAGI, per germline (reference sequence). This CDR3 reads CASSPSVSYEQYF. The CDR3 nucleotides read TGTGCCAGCAGCCCTAGCGTCTCCTACGAGCAGTACTTC.

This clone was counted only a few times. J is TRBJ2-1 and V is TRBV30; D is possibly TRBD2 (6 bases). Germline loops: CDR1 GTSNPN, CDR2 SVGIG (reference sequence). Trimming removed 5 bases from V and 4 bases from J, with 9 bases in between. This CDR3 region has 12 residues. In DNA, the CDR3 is TGTGCCTGGCGGGACTCGTACAATGAGCAGTTCTTC. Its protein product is CAWRDSYNEQFF.

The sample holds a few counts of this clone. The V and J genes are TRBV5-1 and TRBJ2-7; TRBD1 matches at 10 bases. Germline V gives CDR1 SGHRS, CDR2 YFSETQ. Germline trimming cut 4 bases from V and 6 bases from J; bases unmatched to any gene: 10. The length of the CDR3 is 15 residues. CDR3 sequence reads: CASSDRGRTRAEQYF. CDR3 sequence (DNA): TGCGCCAGCAGCGACAGGGGGCGAACACGGGCCGAGCAGTACTTC.

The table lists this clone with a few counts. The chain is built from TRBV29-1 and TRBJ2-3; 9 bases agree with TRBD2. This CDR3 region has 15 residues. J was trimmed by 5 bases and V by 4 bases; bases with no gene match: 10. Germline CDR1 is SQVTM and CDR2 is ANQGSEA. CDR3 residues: CSVGVGGRAGDTQYF. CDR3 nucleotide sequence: TGCAGCGTTGGTGTGGGCGGGAGGGCCGGAGATACGCAGTATTTT.

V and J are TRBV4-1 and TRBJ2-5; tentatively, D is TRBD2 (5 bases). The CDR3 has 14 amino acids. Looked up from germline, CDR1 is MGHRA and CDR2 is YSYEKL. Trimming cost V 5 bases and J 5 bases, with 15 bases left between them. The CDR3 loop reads CASSAGLSKETQYF. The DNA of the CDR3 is TGCGCCAGCAGCGCAGGACTGTCAAAGGAGACCCAGTACTTC.

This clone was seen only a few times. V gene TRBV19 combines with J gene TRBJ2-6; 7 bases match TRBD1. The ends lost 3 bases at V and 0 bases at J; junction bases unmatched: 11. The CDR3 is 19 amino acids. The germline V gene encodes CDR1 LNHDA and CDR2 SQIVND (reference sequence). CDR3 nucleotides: TGTGCCAGTAGTATTGTGGGTCGGGACAGAAGCTCTGGGGCCAACGTCCTGACTTTC. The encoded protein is CASSIVGRDRSSGANVLTF. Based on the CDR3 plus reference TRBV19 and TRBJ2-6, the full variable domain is DGGITQSPKYLFRKEGQNVTLSCEQNLNHDAMYWYRQDPGQGLRLIYYSQIVNDFQKGDIAEGYSVSREKKESFPLTVTSAQKNPTAFYLCASSIVGRDRSSGANVLTFGAGSRLTVL.

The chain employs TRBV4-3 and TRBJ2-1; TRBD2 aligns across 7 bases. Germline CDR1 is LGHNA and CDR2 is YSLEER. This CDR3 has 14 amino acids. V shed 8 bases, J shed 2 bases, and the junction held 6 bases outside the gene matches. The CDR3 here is CASSLAGAYNEQFF. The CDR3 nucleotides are TGCGCCAGCTCCCTGGCGGGAGCCTACAATGAGCAGTTCTTC.

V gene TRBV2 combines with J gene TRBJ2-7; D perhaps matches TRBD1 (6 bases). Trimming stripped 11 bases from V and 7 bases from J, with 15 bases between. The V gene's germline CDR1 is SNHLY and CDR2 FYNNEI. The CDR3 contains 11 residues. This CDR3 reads CASLEGGEQYF. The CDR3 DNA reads TGTGCCTCCCTGGAAGGGGGAGAGCAGTACTTC.

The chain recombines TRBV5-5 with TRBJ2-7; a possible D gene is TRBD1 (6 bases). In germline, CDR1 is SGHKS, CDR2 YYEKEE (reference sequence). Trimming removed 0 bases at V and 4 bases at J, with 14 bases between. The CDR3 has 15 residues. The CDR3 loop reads CASSLAERTEYEQYF. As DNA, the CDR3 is TGTGCCAGCAGCTTGGCCGAAAGGACAGAGTACGAGCAGTACTTC. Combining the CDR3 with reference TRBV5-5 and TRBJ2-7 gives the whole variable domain DAGVTQSPTHLIKTRGQQVTLRCSPISGHKSVSWYQQVLGQGPQFIFQYYEKEERGRGNFPDRFSARQFPNYSSELNVNALLLGDSALYLCASSLAERTEYEQYFGPGTRLTVT.

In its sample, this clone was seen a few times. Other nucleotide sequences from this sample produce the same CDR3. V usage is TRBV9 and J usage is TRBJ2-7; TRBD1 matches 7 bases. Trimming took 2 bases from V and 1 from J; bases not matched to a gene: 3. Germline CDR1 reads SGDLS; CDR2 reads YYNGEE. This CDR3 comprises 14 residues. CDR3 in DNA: TGTGCCAGCAGCGTGGGCAGGGGGTCCTACGAGCAGTACTTC. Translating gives CASSVGRGSYEQYF.

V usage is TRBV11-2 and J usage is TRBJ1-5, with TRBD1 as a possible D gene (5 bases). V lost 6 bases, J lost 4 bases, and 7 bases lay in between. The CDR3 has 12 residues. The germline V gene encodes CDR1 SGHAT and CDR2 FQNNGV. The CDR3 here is CASSSGNQPQHF. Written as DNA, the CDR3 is TGTGCCAGCAGTTCAGGGAATCAGCCCCAGCATTTT.

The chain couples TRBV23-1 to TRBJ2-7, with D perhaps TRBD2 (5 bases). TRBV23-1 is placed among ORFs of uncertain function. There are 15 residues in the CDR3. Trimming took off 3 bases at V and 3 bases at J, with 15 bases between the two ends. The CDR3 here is CASSQEAMILYEQYF. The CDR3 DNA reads TGCGCCAGCAGTCAGGAGGCAATGATCCTCTACGAGCAGTACTTC.

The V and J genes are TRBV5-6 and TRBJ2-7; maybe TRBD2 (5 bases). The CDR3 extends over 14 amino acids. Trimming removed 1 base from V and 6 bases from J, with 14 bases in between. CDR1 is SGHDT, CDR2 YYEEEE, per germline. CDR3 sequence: CASSLTGSPSEQYF. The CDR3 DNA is TGTGCCAGCAGCTTGACGGGGAGTCCTAGCGAGCAGTACTTC.